The 19 T cell receptor beta chains below all came from one sample that was sequenced in a study of blood T cell repertoires in COVID-19. Measured with immunoSEQ multiplex PCR; TCRdb has only the in-frame clones, and not every one. The data contain around 170,000 clones, 60% to 80% of them singletons. The sequenced sample consisted of PBMCs or T cells enriched from blood (not recorded which). The receptors derive from a man aged 55-75 years who had been exposed to COVID-19.

J is TRBJ1-4 and V is TRBV5-1, with D possibly matching TRBD1 (5 bases). This CDR3 spans 15 amino acids. Germline CDR1 reads SGHRS; CDR2 reads YFSETQ. V was cut by 1 base and J by 7 bases, with 14 bases left in between. CDR3 protein: CASSLQGAVGEKLFF. In DNA form, the CDR3 reads TGCGCCAGCAGCTTGCAAGGGGCGGTGGGTGAAAAACTGTTTTTT.

This rearrangement joins TRBV14 to TRBJ1-3, with 8 bases that match TRBD1. Germline trimming cut 1 base from V and 3 bases from J; bases unmatched to any gene: 2. In germline, CDR1 is SGHDN, CDR2 FVKESK. This CDR3 region has 15 residues. As DNA, the CDR3 is TGTGCCAGCAGCCAAGCAGGGGGCGGTGGAAACACCATATATTTT. Protein: CASSQAGGGGNTIYF. Using reference TRBV14 and TRBJ1-3 for the parts outside the CDR3, the full variable domain is EAGVTQFPSHSVIEKGQTVTLRCDPISGHDNLYWYRRVMGKEIKFLLHFVKESKQDESGMPNNRFLAERTGGTYSTLKVQPAELEDSGVYFCASSQAGGGGNTIYFGEGSWLTVV.

V and J are TRBV10-3 and TRBJ2-5; TRBD1 is a possible D gene (6 bases). The germline V gene encodes CDR1 ENHRY and CDR2 SYGVKD. V lost 6 bases, J lost 1 base, and 12 bases lay in between. The CDR3 extends over 14 amino acids. The CDR3 coding sequence is TGTGCCATCAGATCAACAGGGACCCAAGAGACCCAGTACTTC. It translates to CAIRSTGTQETQYF.

The rearrangement uses TRBV5-6 and TRBJ2-7; TRBD2 aligns across 10 bases. V was clipped by 1 base and J by 1 base; unmatched bases: 5. Germline values: CDR1 SGHDT, CDR2 YYEEEE. The CDR3 extends over 16 amino acids. In nucleotides, the CDR3 is TGTGCCAGCAGCTTGAGGCTAGCGGGGGTTTCCTACGAGCAGTACTTC. Its protein is CASSLRLAGVSYEQYF.

The rearrangement uses TRBV2 and TRBJ2-1; 8 bases are a match to TRBD2. This CDR3 comprises 14 residues. CDR1 and CDR2 (germline): SNHLY, FYNNEI. The V segment lost 7 bases and the J segment 13 bases; nucleotides outside the gene matches: 15. The CDR3 region is CASTPGLESGEQFF. The CDR3, as DNA: TGTGCCAGCACCCCGGGACTAGAATCTGGTGAACAGTTCTTC.

The chain uses TRBV28 and TRBJ2-1; TRBD2 aligns across 12 bases. The V and J ends lost 6 bases and 5 bases, in that order; junction bases with no gene match: 14. The CDR3 has 18 residues. Germline V lookup: CDR1 MDHEN, CDR2 SYDVKM. CDR3 nucleotide sequence: TGTGCCAGCAGACCACCTATACGGACTAGCGGGGTTAACAATGAGCAGTTCTTC. Translating it yields CASRPPIRTSGVNNEQFF.

The rearrangement joins TRBV5-5 to TRBJ1-2; 8 nucleotides align to TRBD1. This CDR3 comprises 14 residues. Per the germline V gene, CDR1 is SGHKS and CDR2 is YYEKEE (reference sequence). V lost 3 bases and J lost 2; bases outside the gene matches: 3. In DNA, the CDR3 is TGTGCCAGCAGCTCTTGGACAGGGAACTATGGCTACACCTTC. This translates into CASSSWTGNYGYTF.

Concerning this clone: The sample has other DNA sequences that encode this CDR3 too. This chain joins TRBV5-1 and TRBJ2-7; 8 bases fit TRBD1. Germline CDR1 and CDR2: SGHRS and YFSETQ. V was clipped by 0 bases and J by 0 bases; unmatched bases: 2. The CDR3 consists of 15 residues. The DNA for the CDR3 is TGCGCCAGCAGCTTGGGTGGGACAGGCTCCTACGAGCAGTACTTC. Translation gives CASSLGGTGSYEQYF.

Notes on this clone: One end of the junction fails to match germline, which may point to a read error. This rearrangement joins TRBV3-1 (or the pseudogene TRBV3-2) to TRBJ2-1; unclear D gene. The CDR3 runs to 11 residues. The V gene's germline CDR1 is LGHDT and CDR2 YNNKEL (reference sequence). The DNA of the CDR3 is TGTGCCAGCAGCGAAGATGCCGGGCAGTTCTTC. Translated: CASSEDAGQFF.

In this sample, this clone turned up once. The V gene is TRBV11-3, the J gene TRBJ1-4, with 7 bases lining up with TRBD1. The germline gives CDR1 SGHNT, CDR2 YENEEA. The CDR3 loop spans 15 amino acids. With V trimmed by 5 bases and J by 5 bases, 8 bases remained unmatched. The CDR3 here is CASSRGQELNEKLFF. CDR3 in DNA: TGTGCCAGCAGCCGAGGACAGGAATTAAATGAAAAACTGTTTTTT.

The chain is built from TRBV27 and TRBJ2-2; possibly TRBD2 for D (6 bases). The V end lost 4 bases, the J end lost 3 bases, and 15 bases lay between the germline ends. The CDR3 has 16 amino acids. Germline CDR1 MNHEY, CDR2 SMNVEV (reference sequence). CDR3: CASSWGVAGDTGELFF. The CDR3 nucleotides read TGTGCCAGCAGTTGGGGGGTGGCCGGGGACACCGGGGAGCTGTTTTTT.

The rearrangement joins TRBV3-1 (or the pseudogene TRBV3-2) to TRBJ2-5; TRBD2 aligns across 10 bases. The germline CDR1 and CDR2 sequences are LGHDT and YNNKEL (reference sequence). The length of the CDR3 is 16 residues. J lost 2 bases, V lost 4 bases, and 7 bases had no gene match. CDR3 in amino acids: CASSRPGLALQETQYF. The DNA of the CDR3 is TGTGCCAGCAGCCGACCGGGACTAGCGCTACAAGAGACCCAGTACTTC.

The chain joins TRBV6-5 to TRBJ1-2, with 7 bases lining up with TRBD1. Germline V gene data show CDR1 as MNHEY and CDR2 as SVGAGI. This CDR3 is 15 amino acids long. V gave up 6 bases and J gave up 1 base; unmatched junction bases: 8. CDR3 loop: CASRRTGGVNYGYTF. The CDR3 bases are TGTGCCAGCAGAAGGACAGGAGGAGTTAACTATGGCTACACCTTC.

The V and J genes are TRBV6-5 and TRBJ1-1; no firm D call. The length of the CDR3 is 13 residues. V was shortened by 6 bases and J by 0 bases, with 8 bases between the two germline ends. Looked up from germline, CDR1 is MNHEY and CDR2 is SVGAGI. The CDR3 nucleotides are TGTGCCAGCAGGGACTCTTTGAACACTGAAGCTTTCTTT. Its translation: CASRDSLNTEAFF.

The chain links TRBV2 to TRBJ2-3, with TRBD2 identical over 8 bases. The CDR3 consists of 17 residues. Trimming removed 6 bases from V and 4 bases from J; junction bases left unmatched: 15. CDR1 is SNHLY, CDR2 FYNNEI, per germline. CDR3 protein: CASRGGELAVVSDTQYF. DNA for the CDR3: TGTGCCAGCAGGGGGGGGGAACTAGCGGTGGTCTCAGATACGCAGTATTTT.

The rearrangement uses TRBV27 and TRBJ2-1, with 14 bases that match TRBD2. Unmatched junction bases numbered 15, after V lost 0 bases and J lost 2 bases. Germline values: CDR1 MNHEY, CDR2 SMNVEV (reference sequence). The CDR3 extends over 22 amino acids. CDR3 bases: TGTGCCAGCAGTTTATCCTCATGGAGGGGACTAGCGGGAGACCCCACCTACAATGAGCAGTTCTTC. It specifies CASSLSSWRGLAGDPTYNEQFF.

The gene calls are TRBV7-3 and TRBJ1-1; TRBD1 is a possible D gene (6 bases). Trimming removed 5 bases at V and 2 bases at J, with 12 bases between. The germline gives CDR1 SGHTA, CDR2 FQGTGA. This CDR3 has 14 residues. This CDR3 is CASSPGTLNTEAFF. In DNA, the CDR3 is TGTGCCAGCAGCCCAGGGACACTCAACACTGAAGCTTTCTTT.

As to this clone: The germline gene is not matched at one end of the junction; a read error may be the cause. V is TRBV13 and J is TRBJ1-1, with 10 bases matching TRBD1. CDR1 PRHDT and CDR2 FYEKMQ come from the germline V gene (reference sequence). The CDR3 is made up of 15 amino acids. The CDR3 protein is CASSLTGGLKTEAFF. DNA for the CDR3: TGTGCCAGCAGCTTGACAGGGGGCTTGAAGACTGAAGCTTTCTTT.

V usage is TRBV9 and J usage is TRBJ1-2, with 9 bases that match TRBD1. CDR3 size: 18 residues. The germline gives CDR1 SGDLS, CDR2 YYNGEE. V lost 3 bases, J lost 2 bases, and 14 bases stayed unmatched. The CDR3 coding sequence is TGTGCCAGCAGCGCACAGGGGGCTCAATTTCTTAGCAACTATGGCTACACCTTC. Protein product: CASSAQGAQFLSNYGYTF.